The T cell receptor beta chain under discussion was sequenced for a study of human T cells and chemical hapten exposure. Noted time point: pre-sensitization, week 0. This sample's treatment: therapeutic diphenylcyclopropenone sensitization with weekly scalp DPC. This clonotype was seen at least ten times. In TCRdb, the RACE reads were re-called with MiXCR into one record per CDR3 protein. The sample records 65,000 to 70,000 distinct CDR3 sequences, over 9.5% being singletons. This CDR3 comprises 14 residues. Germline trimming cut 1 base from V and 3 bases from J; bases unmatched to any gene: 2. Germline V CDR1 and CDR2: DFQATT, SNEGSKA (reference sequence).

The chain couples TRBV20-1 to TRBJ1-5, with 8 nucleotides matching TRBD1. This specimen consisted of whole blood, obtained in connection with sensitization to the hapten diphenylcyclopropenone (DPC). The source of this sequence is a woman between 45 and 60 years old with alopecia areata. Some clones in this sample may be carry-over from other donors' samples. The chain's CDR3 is CSARVGQDNQPQHF. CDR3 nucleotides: TGCAGTGCTAGAGTGGGACAGGACAATCAGCCCCAGCATTTT.